Following are 15 T cell receptor beta chains from one sample sequenced in a study of shared clonotypes between healthy human individuals. Assay used: immunoSEQ multiplex PCR; TCRdb lists only in-frame clones, some missing. The top ten hold roughly 0.42% of the sample, which has approximately 1.4 million clones, around 98% seen once. The specimen was naive CD4+ T cells sorted from blood. Subset in this sample: CD45RA+ positively selected. Receptors originate from a man younger than 45 in good health.

The chain links TRBV11-3 to TRBJ2-7; TRBD2 agrees at 7 bases. The CDR3 has 13 amino acids. The trim removed 5 bases at V and 7 bases at J, leaving 8 bases unmatched. Germline loops: CDR1 SGHNT, CDR2 YENEEA. The CDR3 DNA is TGTGCCAGCAGCCCTGGGACTACCCAGGAGCAGTACTTC. Translation: CASSPGTTQEQYF.

This chain connects TRBV5-5 to TRBJ1-1, with 8 bases matching TRBD1. Germline assignment: CDR1 SGHKS and CDR2 YYEKEE (reference sequence). The CDR3 is 14 residues long. Trimming removed 1 base from V and 7 bases from J; junction bases left unmatched: 6. CDR3 bases: TGTGCCAGCAGCTTGCTGGGCAGGGGGCTTGAAGCTTTCTTT. This gives the protein CASSLLGRGLEAFF.

The chain uses TRBV7-8 and TRBJ1-2, with 7 bases identical to TRBD1. The CDR3 sequence is 12 residues long. The junction had 1 base not matched to a gene; V was cut back by 5 bases and J by 4 bases. CDR1 is SGHVS and CDR2 is FQNEAQ in the germline V gene. CDR3 in DNA: TGTGCCAGCAGCGGGGACAGCTATGGCTACACCTTC. Translation: CASSGDSYGYTF.

V gene TRBV25-1 combines with J gene TRBJ2-5; 9 bases are shared with TRBD2. The length of the CDR3 is 14 residues. Germline values: CDR1 MGHDK, CDR2 SYGVNS. The J segment lost 4 bases and the V segment lost 9 bases, leaving 9 bases of the junction unmatched. The CDR3 nucleotides are TGTGCCAGTAGAGCGGGAGGAACGCCAGAGACCCAGTACTTC. This gives the protein CASRAGGTPETQYF.

Turning to this clone: Mismatch with germline at one junction end may stem from a read error. The chain couples TRBV19 to TRBJ2-3, with D possibly matching TRBD2 (6 bases). This CDR3 is 17 amino acids long. CDR1 is LNHDA, CDR2 SQIVND, per germline (reference sequence). As DNA, the CDR3 is TGTGCCAGCAGTAAACCGATATGGGGGGAAAGCACAGATACGCAGTATTTT. Translating it yields CASSKPIWGESTDTQYF.

This clone was counted a single time. For the CDR3, the DNA is TGTGCCAGCACCTTCGCCGGGGGGAGTGAGCAGTTCTTC. Amino acid sequence: CASTFAGGSEQFF. This chain links TRBV9 with TRBJ2-1; 7 bases are a match to TRBD2. This CDR3 is built from 13 residues. From germline, CDR1 is SGDLS and CDR2 YYNGEE. Trimming cost V 6 bases and J 9 bases; bases outside gene matches: 9.

This chain connects TRBV18 to TRBJ2-3; D ambiguous. The length of the CDR3 is 11 residues. The V end was cut by 4 bases, the J end by 6 bases, with 5 bases between. Germline CDR1 reads KGHSH; CDR2 reads LQKENI. CDR3 amino acids: CASSLLDTQYF. The DNA of the CDR3 is TGTGCCAGCTCACTGTTGGATACGCAGTATTTT.

The chain carries TRBV14 and TRBJ2-1; 12 nucleotides line up with TRBD2. The CDR3 length is 18 residues. The germline V gene has CDR1 SGHDN and CDR2 FVKESK. The trim removed 1 base at V and 3 bases at J, leaving 7 bases unmatched. CDR3 nucleotide sequence: TGTGCCAGCAGCCAAGTTAATTCGGGACTAGCGGGCTACAATGAGCAGTTCTTC. It is translated as CASSQVNSGLAGYNEQFF. Full variable domain (rest looked up from reference TRBV14 and TRBJ2-1): EAGVTQFPSHSVIEKGQTVTLRCDPISGHDNLYWYRRVMGKEIKFLLHFVKESKQDESGMPNNRFLAERTGGTYSTLKVQPAELEDSGVYFCASSQVNSGLAGYNEQFFGPGTRLTVL.

To note about this clone: Other DNA sequences in this sample translate to the same CDR3. This chain connects TRBV7-8 to TRBJ1-1; D is unresolved. V lost 1 base to trimming and J lost 0 bases, with 6 bases between them. The CDR3 is 14 residues long. CDR1 and CDR2 (germline): SGHVS, FQNEAQ. CDR3 residues: CASSLVPLNTEAFF. The CDR3 bases are TGTGCCAGCAGCTTAGTTCCACTGAACACTGAAGCTTTCTTT.

Regarding this clone: Other DNA sequences of this sample code for an identical CDR3. The chain joins TRBV5-6 to TRBJ2-5; D not resolved. V lost 4 bases to trimming and J lost 2 bases, with 3 bases between them. CDR3 size: 11 residues. The V gene's germline CDR1 is SGHDT and CDR2 YYEEEE. CDR3: CASSRQETQYF. The CDR3 DNA sequence: TGTGCCAGCAGCCGGCAAGAGACCCAGTACTTC.

With respect to this clone: Other DNA sequences in this specimen translate into the identical CDR3. The rearrangement links TRBV28 to TRBJ2-7; D remains unclear. The CDR3 has 12 residues. Trimming removed 2 bases at V and 3 bases at J, with 5 bases between. Looked up from germline, CDR1 is MDHEN and CDR2 is SYDVKM. Written as DNA, the CDR3 is TGTGCCAGCAGTTTAAACTACTACGAGCAGTACTTC. It is translated as CASSLNYYEQYF.

CDR3 nucleotide sequence: TGCGCCAGCAGCTTGGGGGGCGGGAGTATAAATGAGCAGTTCTTC. Translating gives CASSLGGGSINEQFF. The chain combines TRBV5-1 with TRBJ2-1, with 7 bases matching TRBD2. Per germline, CDR1 SGHRS and CDR2 YFSETQ. The CDR3 consists of 15 residues. V trimming: 0 bases; J trimming: 7 bases; junction bases outside the gene matches: 7.

This clone was counted once. V is TRBV2 and J is TRBJ1-1, with a possible D match to TRBD1 (6 bases). Trimming took off 7 bases at V and 1 base at J, with 10 bases between the two ends. There are 13 residues in the CDR3. The germline gives CDR1 SNHLY, CDR2 FYNNEI. DNA for the CDR3: TGTGCCAGCAACAGGGACCCGAACACTGAAGCTTTCTTT. Translated: CASNRDPNTEAFF.

The chain recombines TRBV18 with TRBJ2-7; no clear D gene. This CDR3 is built from 14 residues. V gave up 6 bases and J gave up 5 bases, with 17 bases separating them. CDR1 is KGHSH and CDR2 is LQKENI in the germline V gene. CDR3 loop: CASSPDYGINEQYF. The DNA for the CDR3 is TGTGCCAGCTCGCCTGATTACGGTATCAACGAGCAGTACTTC. Based on the CDR3 plus reference TRBV18 and TRBJ2-7, the full variable domain is NAGVMQNPRHLVRRRGQEARLRCSPMKGHSHVYWYRQLPEEGLKFMVYLQKENIIDESGMPKERFSAEFPKEGPSILRIQQVVRGDSAAYFCASSPDYGINEQYFGPGTRLTVT.

The V gene is TRBV14, the J gene TRBJ2-3; D call uncertain. Trimming cost V 2 bases and J 4 bases, with 10 bases left between them. Germline lookup yields CDR1 SGHDN and CDR2 FVKESK. The CDR3 loop spans 14 amino acids. As DNA, the CDR3 is TGTGCCAGCAGCCAATATGGTGCGGCAGATACGCAGTATTTT. Residues: CASSQYGAADTQYF.